Presented here are 7 T cell receptor beta chains from one specimen sequenced in a study of blood T cell repertoires in COVID-19. Profiled with immunoSEQ multiplex PCR; TCRdb holds only in-frame clones, not every one. The sample has around 300,000 clones; roughly 89% are singletons. Sequenced: peripheral blood. These TCRs come from a woman in her forties who had recovered from COVID-19.

The rearrangement links TRBV14 to TRBJ2-4; 7 bases agree with TRBD1. V was pared by 4 bases and J by 0 bases, with 3 bases of the junction left unmatched. The CDR3 totals 15 residues. The germline V gene has CDR1 SGHDN and CDR2 FVKESK. The CDR3 DNA sequence: TGTGCCAGCAGCCGACAGGGTCTAGCCAAAAACATTCAGTACTTC. Its translation is CASSRQGLAKNIQYF.

This sequence joins TRBV27 and TRBJ2-1; 10 bases are shared with TRBD1. After removal of 2 bases from V and 3 bases from J, the junction contained 4 bases not matched to a gene. The CDR3 runs to 16 residues. Germline V lookup: CDR1 MNHEY, CDR2 SMNVEV (reference sequence). CDR3 region: CASSLAGTGVYNEQFF. CDR3 DNA: TGTGCCAGCAGTTTAGCTGGGACAGGGGTCTACAATGAGCAGTTCTTC.

V and J are TRBV2 and TRBJ2-3; tentative D call: TRBD1 (6 bases). This CDR3 spans 15 amino acids. V was trimmed by 4 bases and J by 5 bases, leaving 16 bases between them. In germline, CDR1 is SNHLY, CDR2 FYNNEI. The CDR3 nucleotides are TGTGCCAGCAGTGCAGGACAGTTAGACAGAGATACGCAGTATTTT. Amino acids: CASSAGQLDRDTQYF.

CDR3 DNA sequence: TGTGCCAGCAGTAACAGGGCCACAGATACGCAGTATTTT. Its protein product is CASSNRATDTQYF. The chain carries TRBV6-4 and TRBJ2-3, with D maybe TRBD1 (6 bases). Germline assignment: CDR1 MRHNA and CDR2 SNTAGT. The CDR3 loop spans 13 amino acids. The V end was cut by 5 bases, the J end by 2 bases, with 8 bases between.

The chain carries TRBV5-1 and TRBJ2-2, with 9 bases lining up with TRBD2. V lost 0 bases, J lost 7 bases, and 1 base stayed unmatched. The CDR3 totals 14 residues. CDR1 SGHRS and CDR2 YFSETQ come from the germline V gene. CDR3 residues: CASSLVAGVGELFF. The CDR3 region has the DNA TGCGCCAGCAGCTTGGTAGCGGGAGTCGGGGAGCTGTTTTTT.

The chain recombines TRBV6-5 with TRBJ2-1, with 9 bases matching TRBD2. V lost 2 bases to trimming and J lost 8 bases; unmatched junction nucleotides: 10. Looked up from germline, CDR1 is MNHEY and CDR2 is SVGAGI. CDR3 size: 16 residues. CDR3 nucleotides: TGTGCCAGCAGTTACACCTTAGCGGGAGCCCAGGATGAGCAGTTCTTC. It is translated as CASSYTLAGAQDEQFF.

The chain is built from TRBV5-4 and TRBJ2-2; 7 bases match TRBD1. Germline V gene data show CDR1 as SGHNT and CDR2 as YYREEE (reference sequence). V was clipped by 0 bases and J by 7 bases; unmatched bases: 9. This CDR3 has 16 residues. For the CDR3, the DNA is TGTGCCAGCAGCTTGGTTGAGGGGGCTGTTGGCGGGGAGCTGTTTTTT. Protein: CASSLVEGAVGGELFF.